These 25 T cell receptor beta chains originate from one sample sequenced in a study of regulatory T cells in long-lasting Graves disease. Time point specified: newly diagnosed GD, antithyroid drugs for less than 3 months. The TCR library was made from RNA that had been extracted from PBMCs in TRIzol. Arm-PCR of CDR3 regions and iRepertoire HTBI primers were the basis on which TCR beta libraries were built. MiXCR, run by TCRdb on the multiplex PCR reads, gives a single entry per CDR3 protein. The sample records under 450,000 distinct CDR3 sequences, 12% being singletons. These same records also appear under a second study, on T cells in Graves' hyperthyroidism and ophthalmopathy.

The material was peripheral blood mononuclear cells (PBMCs), obtained at new diagnosis, from a patient treated with antithyroid drugs. Source of these receptors: a woman aged 18-29 years with Graves disease.

This clonotype was observed at least ten times. This chain joins TRBV27 and TRBJ2-7; D perhaps matches TRBD1 (6 bases). Deletions cut 7 bases from V and 2 bases from J, with 12 bases between. CDR1 and CDR2 from the germline V gene are MNHEY and SMNVEV (reference sequence). The CDR3 spans 13 residues. The CDR3 sequence: CASNPQGTYEQYF. CDR3 sequence (DNA): TGTGCCAGCAACCCCCAGGGGACCTACGAGCAGTACTTC.

This clonotype was seen ten or more times. The genes are TRBV19 and TRBJ2-1, with D hard to call. This CDR3 has 13 amino acids. From germline, CDR1 is LNHDA and CDR2 SQIVND (reference sequence). With 5 bases removed from V and 9 bases from J, the gap between germline ends came to 14 bases. The CDR3 nucleotides read TGTGCCAGTAGTTGGTCCCGGAATGTTGAGCAGTTCTTC. It yields the protein CASSWSRNVEQFF.

This chain links TRBV11-2 with TRBJ1-3, with D uncertain. This CDR3 is built from 16 residues. The V end lost 3 bases, the J end lost 0 bases, and 12 bases lay between the germline ends. In germline, CDR1 is SGHAT, CDR2 FQNNGV. The CDR3 nucleotides are TGTGCCAGCAGCTTCGGTCCGGCGTACTCTGGAAACACCATATATTTT. This encodes CASSFGPAYSGNTIYF.

A few counts support this clonotype. This chain links TRBV11-2 with TRBJ2-1; 9 positions match TRBD2. The germline V gene has CDR1 SGHAT and CDR2 FQNNGV. V was clipped by 10 bases and J by 2 bases; unmatched bases: 15. The CDR3 extends over 17 amino acids. CDR3 in amino acids: CATVGWASGDTYNEQFF. The CDR3 bases are TGTGCCACTGTAGGGTGGGCTAGCGGGGATACCTACAATGAGCAGTTCTTC.

This clonotype was found many times. One junction end disagrees with the germline gene, perhaps due to a read error. The CDR3 region has the DNA TGCAGTGCGAGAGGTCGGGATGACTATGGCTACACCTTC. Translated: CSARGRDDYGYTF. This chain joins TRBV20-1 and TRBJ1-2; D unclear. Germline V gene data show CDR1 as DFQATT and CDR2 as SNEGSKA (reference sequence). The CDR3 is 13 amino acids.

In its sample, this clonotype was seen many times. J is TRBJ2-1 and V is TRBV3-1; a weak D match, TRBD1 (6 bases). This CDR3 spans 17 amino acids. The V and J ends lost 4 bases and 1 base respectively, with 17 bases between them. CDR1 is LGHDT and CDR2 is YNNKEL in the germline V gene (reference sequence). The CDR3 spells CASSPVGTGSSYNEQFF. In DNA, the CDR3 is TGTGCCAGCAGCCCCGTGGGCACAGGGTCGTCCTACAATGAGCAGTTCTTC.

Many counts were recorded for this clonotype. This chain joins TRBV11-1 and TRBJ2-1; D perhaps matches TRBD2 (6 bases). Per the germline V gene, CDR1 is SGHAT and CDR2 is FQDESV (reference sequence). This CDR3 has 15 residues. Trimming took 3 bases from V and 8 from J, leaving 17 bases between them. Here the CDR3 reads CASSFRRDRYDEQFF. CDR3 nucleotide sequence: TGTGCCAGCAGCTTTCGGCGGGATCGGTACGATGAGCAGTTCTTC.

This clonotype turned up a few times. J is TRBJ1-5 and V is TRBV15, with TRBD1 identical over 8 bases. CDR1 is LNHNV and CDR2 is YYDKDF in the germline V gene (reference sequence). Trimming cost V 0 bases and J 7 bases; bases outside gene matches: 2. The CDR3 runs to 14 residues. CDR3 region: CATSRDPGGQPQHF. CDR3 bases: TGTGCCACCAGCAGAGATCCAGGGGGCCAGCCCCAGCATTTT.

The chain joins TRBV19 to TRBJ2-3; D is ambiguous. The CDR3 is 16 residues long. CDR1 and CDR2 (germline): LNHDA, SQIVND (reference sequence). The V end was cut by 3 bases, the J end by 4 bases, with 17 bases between. This chain's CDR3 is CASSIFNPASSDTQYF. CDR3 DNA: TGTGCCAGTAGTATTTTCAACCCGGCTTCCTCAGATACGCAGTATTTT.

With respect to this clonotype: This may arise from a read error, as a much more abundant clone is one base away. The chain has TRBV29-1 and TRBJ1-2; a weak D match, TRBD1 (6 bases). The CDR3 runs 14 residues. Germline V CDR1 and CDR2: SQVTM, ANQGSEA. The CDR3 nucleotides read TGCAGCGTTCAACAGGGATTAGGAAACTATAGCTACACCTTC. Translation gives CSVQQGLGNYSYTF.

J is TRBJ1-2 and V is TRBV12-3 or TRBV12-4; D call uncertain. This CDR3 comprises 14 residues. V was trimmed by 3 bases and J by 4 bases, leaving 12 bases between them. The CDR3 sequence: CASSFRRASYGYTF. The CDR3 nucleotides read TGTGCCAGCAGTTTTCGGAGGGCGAGCTATGGCTACACCTTC.

This clonotype was seen ten or more times. The chain has TRBV3-1 and TRBJ2-7; tentatively, D is TRBD2 (6 bases). Germline V lookup: CDR1 LGHDT, CDR2 YNNKEL (reference sequence). This CDR3 comprises 18 residues. Between the trimmed V and J ends, which lost 1 base and 2 bases, there was a span of 21 bases. The CDR3 here is CASSQGFWLGRGTYEQYV. CDR3 nucleotides: TGTGCCAGCAGCCAAGGTTTCTGGTTGGGACGGGGGACCTACGAGCAGTACGTC.

This clonotype was seen more than once but under ten times. The chain is built from TRBV10-3 and TRBJ1-3, with TRBD1 matching 8 bases. The germline V gene has CDR1 ENHRY and CDR2 SYGVKD. V lost 9 bases and J lost 0; bases outside the gene matches: 10. The CDR3 is 16 amino acids. The CDR3 DNA sequence: TGTGCCATTTCCGGGACAGGATCTTTCTCTGGAAACACCATATATTTT. This sequence encodes CAISGTGSFSGNTIYF.

The V call is TRBV7-8, the J call TRBJ1-4; D is ambiguous. CDR1 and CDR2 (germline): SGHVS, FQNEAQ. Trimming cost V 5 bases and J 8 bases, with 24 bases left between them. This CDR3 has 17 residues. The CDR3 loop is CASSPKRVGGRWEKLFF. In DNA, the CDR3 is TGTGCCAGCAGCCCAAAGCGGGTCGGTGGGCGCTGGGAAAAACTGTTTTTT.

This clonotype came up a few times. This chain joins TRBV7-6 and TRBJ2-1; 7 positions match TRBD2. The CDR3 is made up of 15 amino acids. The trim removed 1 base at V and 8 bases at J, leaving 8 bases unmatched. The germline gives CDR1 SGHVS, CDR2 FNYEAQ. The CDR3 region is CASSLGGGSLYEQFF. In DNA, the CDR3 is TGTGCCAGCAGCTTAGGCGGCGGGAGTCTCTATGAGCAGTTCTTC.

The V call is TRBV6-5, the J call TRBJ1-5; D is possibly TRBD1 (5 bases). Trimming removed 2 bases at V and 5 bases at J, with 13 bases between. The CDR3 length is 15 residues. The germline V gene encodes CDR1 MNHEY and CDR2 SVGAGI. CDR3 coding DNA: TGTGCCAGCAGTTACGCCCACCAGGGATATCAGCCCCAGCATTTT. Amino acids: CASSYAHQGYQPQHF.

This chain joins TRBV19 and TRBJ1-1; D not certain. This CDR3 region has 14 residues. V lost 8 bases to trimming and J lost 0 bases, with 13 bases between them. Germline V CDR1 and CDR2: LNHDA, SQIVND (reference sequence). The CDR3 here is CASGHDGVNTEAFF. CDR3 nucleotides: TGTGCCAGTGGCCACGACGGGGTGAACACTGAAGCTTTCTTT.

A few counts support this clonotype. The chain is built from TRBV19 and TRBJ1-4; TRBD1 might be the D (5 bases). V gave up 7 bases and J gave up 7 bases, with 19 bases separating them. This CDR3 spans 15 amino acids. Germline loops: CDR1 LNHDA, CDR2 SQIVND (reference sequence). The CDR3 reads CASTYSGTAREKLFF. DNA of the CDR3: TGTGCCAGTACCTATTCCGGGACGGCCCGTGAAAAACTGTTTTTT.

The chain combines TRBV5-8 with TRBJ2-6; the D gene is possibly TRBD2 (7 bases). The germline gives CDR1 SGHTS, CDR2 YDEGEE. This CDR3 comprises 18 residues. V shed 7 bases and J shed 1 base, with 21 bases lying between them. CDR3 nucleotide sequence: TGTGCCAGCCCCATTGGGGGGGGCGCTTTGTCTGGGGCCAACGTCCTGACTTTC. Amino acids: CASPIGGGALSGANVLTF.

This clonotype has just a few counts. This CDR3 is CSAGVTYNEQFF. CDR3 bases: TGCAGTGCTGGAGTCACATACAATGAGCAGTTCTTC. V is TRBV20-1 and J is TRBJ2-1, with D unresolved. The germline V gene has CDR1 DFQATT and CDR2 SNEGSKA (reference sequence). This CDR3 contains 12 residues. Trimming took 5 bases from V and 4 from J, leaving 9 bases between them.

This clonotype was counted a few times. V gene TRBV20-1 combines with J gene TRBJ1-1, with TRBD1 identical over 7 bases. Per germline, CDR1 DFQATT and CDR2 SNEGSKA (reference sequence). This CDR3 spans 14 amino acids. V was pared by 2 bases and J by 5 bases, with 8 bases of the junction left unmatched. In nucleotides, the CDR3 is TGCAGTGCTAGACTCAGGGGGGGGGGGACTGAAGCTTTCTTT. Its translation is CSARLRGGGTEAFF.

J is TRBJ1-2 and V is TRBV6-1; the D is unclear. Trimming took off 6 bases at V and 8 bases at J, with 16 bases between the two ends. CDR1 is MNHNS, CDR2 SASEGT, per germline. The length of the CDR3 is 13 residues. In DNA form, the CDR3 reads TGTGCCAGCAGGTTTGGACTTGCCGAGGGCTACACCTTC. This codes for CASRFGLAEGYTF.

This clonotype appeared many times. V is TRBV20-1 and J is TRBJ1-2; D uncertain. CDR1 is DFQATT, CDR2 SNEGSKA, per germline (reference sequence). This CDR3 is 17 amino acids long. Trimming stripped 3 bases from V and 1 base from J, with 21 bases between. The CDR3 spells CSASPASGSRLNYGYTF. In DNA form, the CDR3 reads TGCAGTGCTAGTCCCGCGTCGGGCAGCCGGCTTAACTATGGCTACACCTTC.

This clonotype was recorded many times. The gene calls are TRBV2 and TRBJ1-3; D is unclear. The CDR3 is 15 amino acids. Germline loops: CDR1 SNHLY, CDR2 FYNNEI. The V and J ends lost 6 bases and 1 base respectively, with 13 bases between them. The DNA of the CDR3 is TGTGCCAGCAGGGAAATCTGGAGTTCTGGAAACACCATATATTTT. Encoded protein: CASREIWSSGNTIYF. The full variable domain, in which reference TRBV2 and TRBJ1-3 provide the parts outside the CDR3, is EPEVTQTPSHQVTQMGQEVILRCVPISNHLYFYWYRQILGQKVEFLVSFYNNEISEKSEIFDDQFSVERPDGSNFTLKIRSTKLEDSAMYFCASREIWSSGNTIYFGEGSWLTVV.

The table lists this clonotype with many counts. Written as DNA, the CDR3 is TGCAGTGCTAGTGGGACAGGGGTAGGACAGCCCCAGCATTTT. This codes for CSASGTGVGQPQHF. The chain couples TRBV20-1 to TRBJ1-5; 10 positions match TRBD1. From germline, CDR1 is DFQATT and CDR2 SNEGSKA (reference sequence). V trimming: 3 bases; J trimming: 7 bases; junction bases outside the gene matches: 6. This CDR3 contains 14 residues.